This T cell receptor beta chain came from a study of blood T cell repertoires in COVID-19. Study at large: Samples representing acute and convalescent COVID-19 were sourced from the United States, Italy and Spain. T cells, B-cell-depleted T cells, or PBMCs supplied cDNA or gDNA.

Methods used by the authors: Reference gene primer amplification in the assay estimated nucleated cell counts. TCRdb keeps only in-frame clones here, not all; method: immunoSEQ multiplex PCR. The D gene and trimming were derived from the DNA, and the V and J assignments and clone size from that table. The table has around 170,000 clones, about 81% seen once. V lost 5 bases, J lost 7 bases, and 14 bases lay in between. This CDR3 is 13 amino acids long. Seattle enrolled patients during active infection and tracked them longitudinally. Specimen: peripheral blood. This clonotype was sampled from a woman of 80 years or more with COVID-19, enrolled during active disease. The chain is built from TRBV12-3 or TRBV12-4 and TRBJ1-2; tentatively, D is TRBD1 (6 bases). The CDR3 is CASSAGVWGGYTF. The CDR3 nucleotides read TGTGCCAGCAGTGCAGGGGTTTGGGGTGGCTACACCTTC.